One and the same sample provided the 3 T cell receptor beta chains below, sequenced in a study of T cells in Graves' hyperthyroidism and ophthalmopathy. It was RNA transcripts that yielded the amplified TCR beta CDR3 regions. The HTBI primer set was used in a first-round RT-PCR of the TCR CDR3. TCRdb recomputed calls from the multiplex PCR reads with MiXCR, one row per CDR3 protein. The sample consists of some 620,000 distinct CDR3 sequences, 15% to 20% of them appearing once. The sequenced material came from blood. These receptors all stem from a woman aged 25 to 39 with Graves' hyperthyroidism.

The table lists this clonotype with many counts. This rearrangement joins TRBV5-5 to TRBJ2-3; TRBD1 is a possible D gene (5 bases). This CDR3 spans 12 amino acids. Trimming left V 2 bases short and J 5 bases short, with 6 bases between. Germline CDR1 and CDR2: SGHKS and YYEKEE (reference sequence). CDR3 coding DNA: TGTGCCAGCAGCTTAGGGGAAGATACGCAGTATTTT. Amino acid sequence: CASSLGEDTQYF.

This clonotype was seen ten or more times. This chain links TRBV30 with TRBJ1-1; D is possibly TRBD1 (5 bases). The CDR3 length is 13 residues. Germline V gives CDR1 GTSNPN, CDR2 SVGIG (reference sequence). Trimming removed 3 bases at V and 0 bases at J, with 8 bases between. In nucleotides, the CDR3 is TGTGCCTGGAGCGGGACGTTGAACACTGAAGCTTTCTTT. It encodes CAWSGTLNTEAFF.

This clonotype is a singleton in its sample. A much more abundant neighbour one base away suggests this may be a read error. The chain couples TRBV28 to TRBJ2-2; D may be TRBD2 (5 bases). This CDR3 has 13 amino acids. Germline assignment: CDR1 MDHEN and CDR2 SYDVKM. CDR3 region: CASSLMNTGELSF. For the CDR3, the DNA is TGTGCCAGCAGTTTAATGAACACCGGGGAGCTGTCTTTT. The whole variable domain, remainder taken from reference TRBV28 and TRBJ2-2, is DVKVTQSSRYLVKRTGEKVFLECVQDMDHENMFWYRQDPGLGLRLIYFSYDVKMKEKGDIPEGYSVSREKKERFSLILESASTNQTSMYLCASSLMNTGELSFGEGSRLTVL.